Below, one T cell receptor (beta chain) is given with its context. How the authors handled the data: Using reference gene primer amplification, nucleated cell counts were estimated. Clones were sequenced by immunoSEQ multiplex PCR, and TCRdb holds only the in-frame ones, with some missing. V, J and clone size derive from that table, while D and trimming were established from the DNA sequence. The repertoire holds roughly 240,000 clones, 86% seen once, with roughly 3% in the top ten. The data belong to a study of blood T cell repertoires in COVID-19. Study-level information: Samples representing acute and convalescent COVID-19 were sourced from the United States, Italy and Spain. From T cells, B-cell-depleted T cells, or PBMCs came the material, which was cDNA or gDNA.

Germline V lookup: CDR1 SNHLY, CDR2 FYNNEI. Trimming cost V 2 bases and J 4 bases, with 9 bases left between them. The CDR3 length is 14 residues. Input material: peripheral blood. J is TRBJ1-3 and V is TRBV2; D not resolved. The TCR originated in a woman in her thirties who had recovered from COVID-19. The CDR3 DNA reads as TGTGCCAGCAGTGAAAACGGGAGGGGAAACACCATATATTTT. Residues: CASSENGRGNTIYF.